This entry concerns a single T cell receptor (beta chain). This clonotype was observed a handful of times. Its antigen specificity is not known. No much larger clone is present one base from it, and per-base qualities are unavailable. Ficoll-Paque density gradient centrifugation was used to isolate PBMCs. This sample is drawn from a study of T-cell memory formation after mild COVID-19 (dated by TCRdb to about 2021). Background for the entire study: TCR sequence clusters from the two donors were found to be largely donor specific. In two donors, T-cell clones that expanded and contracted after mild COVID-19 were followed by sequencing TCRalpha and TCRbeta repertoires longitudinally. Two young, previously healthy adult volunteers, one female and one male, were included in the cohort. Summary of the overall study and its limitations: SARS-CoV-2 specificity of the second-wave clones peaking on day 37 was not confirmed. Contracting CD4+ clones were found mainly in CM and EM memory subsets, while CD8+ clones were enriched in EMRA. Some responding clones were detected in pre-infection memory, suggesting pre-existing cross-reactive memory T cells joined the SARS-CoV-2 response. From day 15 to 85, contracting clones showed balanced CD4/CD8 phenotypes, whereas a second wave of clones that expanded from day 15 to 37 leaned towards CD4+. Only two mild cases were covered by the study, and larger cohorts that include severe cases with pre-infection samples were considered necessary.

TCRdb records Illumina NovaSeq 6000 as the sequencer. TCRalpha and TCRbeta cDNA libraries were constructed by 5'RACE with constant-segment primers, with sample barcodes and unique molecular identifiers being introduced. Trizol reagent was used to extract RNA from every sample. Libraries were amplified in two PCR steps, with a second sample barcode and Illumina TruSeq adapters added in the second step. The libraries were sequenced on an Illumina NovaSeq using 2 x 150 bp paired-end reads. The study's own analysis went as follows. The reads were demultiplexed and collapsed into UMI-guided consensus sequences using migec v1.2.7. Using mixcr v2.1.11, the UMI consensuses were aligned to TRA and TRB V and J templates and assembled into clonotypes. A clonotype was counted as expanded or contracted only if both edgeR and NoisET called the change significant, with noise models trained on biological replicates. edgeR calls used a false discovery rate-adjusted p below 0.01 and a log2 fold-change threshold of 1. As an exploratory analysis of dynamics, max-normalized trajectories of the 1000 most abundant clonotypes were examined by PCA with hierarchical clustering. The CD4 or CD8 phenotype of responding clones was assigned using the separately sequenced CD4+ and CD8+ repertoires. Starting from the raw public reads, TCRdb applied fastp trimming at Q25, assembled clones with MiXCR and retained in-frame beta chains. Rows with a matching CDR3 protein are joined into one entry that keeps the most common DNA and genes. Clone size and V and J calls follow TCRdb, not the original study. The sample table shows 300,000 to 400,000 distinct CDR3 sequences, and roughly 21% are seen once. The ten largest clones take up around an eighth of the sample.

In the germline V gene (reference sequence), CDR1 corresponds to SEHNR and CDR2 to FQNEAQ. Cut back by 1 base and 7 bases, the V and J ends lie 17 bases apart. From the cysteine up to the phenylalanine, the CDR3 has a length of 15 residues. The sequence is cut down to CDR3 DNA, 45 bases in frame from base 1. The clonotype originates from an adult woman who had mild COVID-19 (a few samples of this study predate the infection). The sample titles of this study are shuffled in the database, so cell type and time point are left out; the donor was told from shared clones. Sequencing was performed on PBMCs or a T cell subset sorted from them (not recorded which). The chain employs TRBV7-9 and TRBJ2-7, with the identity of the D gene unclear. The nucleotide sequence is given as TGTGCCAGCAGCTTAGTGCTCGGGTCGTTTGAGGAGCAGTACTTC. This gives the protein CASSLVLGSFEEQYF.